This TCR beta chain was observed in a study of PD-1 blockade in classical Hodgkin lymphoma. Study observations and caveats: Newly diagnosed patients had baseline TCR diversity that was reportedly lower than that of healthy donors. There was a significant rise in CD4+ TCR diversity by C4D1, with no such rise for CD8+.

On this clone itself: Its target is unknown.

Following autologous stem cell transplantation, relapse occurred in every patient, and exposure to brentuximab vedotin varied. The V gene lost 0 bases and the J gene lost 0 bases, with 21 bases spanning the gap. The CDR3 is 19 amino acids. Germline V lookup: CDR1 SGHDT, CDR2 YYEEEE. Assay: immunoSEQ multiplex PCR; the TCRdb copy retains only in-frame clones and omits some. Of tens of thousands of clones listed, roughly 90% are singletons. This TCR derives from a human donor with classical Hodgkin lymphoma. The genes are TRBV5-6 and TRBJ1-1; weak D call: TRBD1 (5 bases). The input for sequencing was peripheral blood mononuclear cells (PBMCs), taken at baseline. CDR3 coding DNA: TGTGCCAGCAGCTTGGTGCAGGGCTCGCGGGTGAGCGTGAACACTGAAGCTTTCTTT. It translates to CASSLVQGSRVSVNTEAFF.